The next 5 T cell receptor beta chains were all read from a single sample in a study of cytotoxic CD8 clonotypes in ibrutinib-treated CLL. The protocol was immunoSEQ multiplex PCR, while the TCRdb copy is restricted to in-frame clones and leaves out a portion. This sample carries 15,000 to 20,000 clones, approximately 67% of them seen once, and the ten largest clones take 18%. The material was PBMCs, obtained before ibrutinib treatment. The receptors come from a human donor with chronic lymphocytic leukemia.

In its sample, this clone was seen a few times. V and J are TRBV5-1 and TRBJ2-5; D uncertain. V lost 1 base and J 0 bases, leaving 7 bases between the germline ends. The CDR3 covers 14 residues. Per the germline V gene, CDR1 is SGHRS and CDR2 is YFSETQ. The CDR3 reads CASSLLPNQETQYF. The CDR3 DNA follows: TGCGCCAGCAGCTTGTTACCTAACCAAGAGACCCAGTACTTC.

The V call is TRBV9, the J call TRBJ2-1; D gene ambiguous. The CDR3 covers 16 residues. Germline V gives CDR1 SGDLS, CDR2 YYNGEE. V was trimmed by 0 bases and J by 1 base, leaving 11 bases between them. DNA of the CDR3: TGTGCCAGCAGCGTAGGCTACAGCCCGTCCTACAATGAGCAGTTCTTC. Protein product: CASSVGYSPSYNEQFF. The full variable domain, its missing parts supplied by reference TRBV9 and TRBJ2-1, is DSGVTQTPKHLITATGQRVTLRCSPRSGDLSVYWYQQSLDQGLQFLIQYYNGEERAKGNILERFSAQQFPDLHSELNLSSLELGDSALYFCASSVGYSPSYNEQFFGPGTRLTVL.

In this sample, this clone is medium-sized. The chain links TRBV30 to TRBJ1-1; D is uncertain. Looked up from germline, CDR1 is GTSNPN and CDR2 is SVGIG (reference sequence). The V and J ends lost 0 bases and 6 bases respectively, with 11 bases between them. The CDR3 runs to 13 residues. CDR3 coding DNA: TGTGCCTGGAGTGTAGAAATGAGGGCTGAAGCTTTCTTT. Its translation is CAWSVEMRAEAFF.

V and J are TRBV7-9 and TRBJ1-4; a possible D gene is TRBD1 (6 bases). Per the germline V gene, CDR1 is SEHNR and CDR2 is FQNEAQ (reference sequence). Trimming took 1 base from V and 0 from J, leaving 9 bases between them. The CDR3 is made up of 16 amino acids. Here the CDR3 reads CASSLDTGPTNEKLFF. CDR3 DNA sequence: TGTGCCAGCAGCTTAGATACAGGGCCAACTAATGAAAAACTGTTTTTT.

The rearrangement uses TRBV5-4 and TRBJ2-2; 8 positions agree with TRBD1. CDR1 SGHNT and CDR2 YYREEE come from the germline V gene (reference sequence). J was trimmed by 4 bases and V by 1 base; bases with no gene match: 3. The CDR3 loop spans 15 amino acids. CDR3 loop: CASSLTTGATGELFF. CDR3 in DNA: TGTGCCAGCAGCTTGACGACAGGGGCCACCGGGGAGCTGTTTTTT.